This T cell receptor beta chain came from a study of T-cell memory formation after mild COVID-19. Study in general: The TCR clusters were mostly specific to one donor.

TCRdb processed the 5' RACE reads anew with MiXCR; each CDR3 protein has one entry. The sample consists of some 46,000 distinct CDR3 sequences, around 6.6% of them appearing once. The CDR3 is 15 amino acids. Trimming took 6 bases from V and 0 from J; bases not matched to a gene: 7. Germline assignment: CDR1 MNHNY and CDR2 SVGAGI (reference sequence). The V and J genes are TRBV6-6 and TRBJ2-7; 8 nucleotides match TRBD2. Sequencing was performed on PBMCs or a T cell subset sorted from them (not recorded which). The receptor comes from an adult who had mild COVID-19 (a few samples of this study predate the infection). Cell type and time point are not known. The CDR3: CASRGSSGPSYEQYF. CDR3 nucleotides: TGTGCCAGCAGGGGTTCTAGCGGGCCCTCCTACGAGCAGTACTTC.